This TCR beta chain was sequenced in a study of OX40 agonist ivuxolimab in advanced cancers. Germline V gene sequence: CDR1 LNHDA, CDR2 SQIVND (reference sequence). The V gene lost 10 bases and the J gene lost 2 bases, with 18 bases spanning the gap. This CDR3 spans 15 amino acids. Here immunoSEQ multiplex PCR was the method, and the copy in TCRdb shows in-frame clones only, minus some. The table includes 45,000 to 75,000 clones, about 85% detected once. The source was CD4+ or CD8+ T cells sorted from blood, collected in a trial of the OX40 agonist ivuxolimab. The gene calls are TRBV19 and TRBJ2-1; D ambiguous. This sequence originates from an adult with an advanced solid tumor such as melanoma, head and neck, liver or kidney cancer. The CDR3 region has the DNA TGTGCCACAACCCGTGTGGATTCTACCTACAATGAGCAGTTCTTC. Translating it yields CATTRVDSTYNEQFF. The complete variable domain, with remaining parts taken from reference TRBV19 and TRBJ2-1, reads DGGITQSPKYLFRKEGQNVTLSCEQNLNHDAMYWYRQDPGQGLRLIYYSQIVNDFQKGDIAEGYSVSREKKESFPLTVTSAQKNPTAFYLCATTRVDSTYNEQFFGPGTRLTVL.